This T cell receptor (beta chain) was found in a study of CD8 T cells in Susac syndrome. RNA was extracted with the RNeasy kit, and a quantity of about 0.45 to 1 ug was reverse transcribed using random hexamers. Multiplex PCR with immunoSEQ amplified the TCR beta CDR3 across 54 Vbeta and 13 Jbeta. Using its own MiXCR run on the immunoSEQ multiplex PCR reads, TCRdb lists one record per CDR3 protein. The sample carries under 250,000 distinct CDR3 sequences, 93% recorded once. V was pared by 9 bases and J by 8 bases, with 10 bases between. This CDR3 comprises 10 residues. CDR1 is MNHEY, CDR2 SVGEGT, per germline. The sequenced target, TCR beta, came from blood CD8+ and CD4+ T cells. FACS enriched CD8+ TEMRA cells, while bulk CD8+ and CD4+ were negatively isolated.

This rearrangement joins TRBV6-2 or TRBV6-3 to TRBJ1-2; D not resolved. Sequencing was performed on CD4+ T cells from PBMCs. The sequence was obtained from a human donor with multiple sclerosis. The CDR3 sequence is CASRDLGYTF. The CDR3 DNA sequence: TGTGCCAGTAGAGACCTGGGCTACACCTTC.